Listed here are 24 T cell receptor beta chains from one sample, sequenced in a study of chronic HIV infection and antiretroviral therapy. Each CDR3 protein is one row after TCRdb ran MiXCR on the 5' RACE reads. Altogether 39,000 or so distinct CDR3 sequences are present, 8.2% being singletons, with the ten largest covering about 3%. Sequenced sample: peripheral blood. Receptors were obtained from an adult who had HIV and had not received antiretroviral therapy, or was an uninfected healthy control (not recorded which).

This clonotype occurred many times. The chain is built from TRBV21-1 and TRBJ1-2; TRBD1 reflects the table's D call only, with no check against the DNA. TRBV21-1 counts as a pseudogene. The CDR3 extends over 13 amino acids. This chain's CDR3 is CASSKRGDDGYTF. CDR3 in DNA: TGTGCCAGCAGCAAAAGGGGAGATGATGGCTACACCTTC.

Comment on this clonotype: A clone one base away is much larger, so this may be a read error. J is TRBJ2-1 and V is TRBV11-2; no definite D call. The CDR3 is made up of 14 amino acids. V lost 2 bases, J lost 2 bases, and 7 bases lay in between. Germline CDR1 is SGHAT and CDR2 is FQNNGV. The CDR3: CASSLRPTYNEQFF. CDR3 DNA: TGTGCCAGCAGCTTAAGACCTACCTACAATGAGCAGTTCTTC.

The chain couples TRBV28 to TRBJ1-3; unclear D gene. CDR1 is MDHEN, CDR2 SYDVKM, per germline. The CDR3 has 15 residues. Trimming took off 8 bases at V and 0 bases at J, with 14 bases between the two ends. The CDR3, as DNA: TGTGCCAGCTACAGCATGAGGGCCTCTGGAAACACCATATATTTT. This sequence encodes CASYSMRASGNTIYF.

This clonotype was seen more than once but under ten times. The V call is TRBV29-1, the J call TRBJ1-2; a possible D gene is TRBD1 (5 bases). The CDR3 is 11 residues long. The germline gives CDR1 SQVTM, CDR2 ANQGSEA. V was clipped by 5 bases and J by 8 bases, with 12 bases between them. The CDR3 DNA is TGCAGCGTTCGACAGTTTGTAGGCTACACCTTC. Amino acids: CSVRQFVGYTF.

The J gene is TRBJ2-1, the V gene TRBV7-2, with D possibly matching TRBD2 (5 bases). CDR1 is SGHTA, CDR2 FQGNSA, per germline. Trimming left V 1 base short and J 8 bases short, with 9 bases between. The CDR3 loop spans 13 amino acids. CDR3 DNA: TGTGCCAGCAGCTTAGAGCTAGCCGATGAGCAGTTCTTC. Protein sequence: CASSLELADEQFF.

For this clonotype: A much larger clone differs from this one at a single base, so this may be a read error. As the CDR3 is not closed by the conserved phenylalanine or tryptophan, this likely results from a read error. The gene calls are TRBV27 and TRBJ2-1; possibly TRBD1 for D (6 bases). From germline, CDR1 is MNHEY and CDR2 SMNVEV (reference sequence). The CDR3 runs 15 residues. Deletions cut 2 bases from V and 4 bases from J, with 12 bases between. The chain's CDR3 is CASSLTGTNYNEQFL. The DNA of the CDR3 is TGTGCCAGCAGTTTAACCGGGACAAATTACAATGAGCAGTTCCTC.

This clonotype was detected many times. This sequence joins TRBV6-1 and TRBJ2-3; D is undetermined. Germline CDR1 MNHNS, CDR2 SASEGT. The V end was cut by 1 base, the J end by 3 bases, with 5 bases between. The CDR3 has 13 residues. CDR3 nucleotide sequence: TGTGCCAGCAGTGAAGAGGCAACAGATACGCAGTATTTT. Protein product: CASSEEATDTQYF.

This clonotype was detected a few times. This rearrangement joins TRBV29-1 to TRBJ1-1; D is undetermined. Germline CDR1 reads SQVTM; CDR2 reads ANQGSEA. V was cut by 6 bases and J by 6 bases, with 11 bases left in between. The CDR3 is 11 residues long. The CDR3 nucleotides are TGCAGCGTCCTCTTAGTATCTGAAGCTTTCTTT. Amino acid sequence: CSVLLVSEAFF.

This clonotype appeared many times. Here the CDR3 DNA reads TGCAGCGTCGCCACTAGCGGGAATAACTACGAGCAGTACTTC. Its translation: CSVATSGNNYEQYF. The rearrangement uses TRBV29-1 and TRBJ2-7, with TRBD2 identical over 10 bases. The CDR3 consists of 14 residues. Germline V gene sequence: CDR1 SQVTM, CDR2 ANQGSEA. The V and J ends lost 6 bases and 3 bases, in that order; junction bases with no gene match: 8.

The chain employs TRBV20-1 and TRBJ1-2, with D unresolved. The length of the CDR3 is 14 residues. V was clipped by 6 bases and J by 4 bases, with 18 bases between them. Germline V gene sequence: CDR1 DFQATT, CDR2 SNEGSKA (reference sequence). The CDR3 sequence: CSATEPRGSYGYTF. CDR3 DNA: TGCAGTGCCACAGAACCAAGAGGTAGCTATGGCTACACCTTC.

There are many counts of this clonotype. The chain carries TRBV7-2 and TRBJ2-3, with 10 bases aligning to TRBD2. The CDR3 covers 15 residues. J was trimmed by 3 bases and V by 0 bases; bases with no gene match: 0. The germline gives CDR1 SGHTA, CDR2 FQGNSA. Written as DNA, the CDR3 is TGTGCCAGCAGCTTAGCACTAGCGGGGACAGATACGCAGTATTTT. Translated, it gives CASSLALAGTDTQYF.

The chain recombines TRBV20-1 with TRBJ2-7; tentatively, D is TRBD1 (5 bases). The V gene's germline CDR1 is DFQATT and CDR2 SNEGSKA (reference sequence). V was trimmed by 4 bases and J by 2 bases, leaving 12 bases between them. The CDR3 length is 13 residues. CDR3 DNA sequence: TGCAGTGCTATGCGAGACAGCCCCTACGAGCAGTACTTC. The encoded protein is CSAMRDSPYEQYF.

This clonotype was seen at least ten times. Written as DNA, the CDR3 is TGCAGCGTACCGGGACAGACCAACTATGGCTACACCTTC. It yields the protein CSVPGQTNYGYTF. This chain uses TRBV29-1 with TRBJ1-2, with 7 bases matching TRBD1. Germline V gives CDR1 SQVTM, CDR2 ANQGSEA. The J segment lost 2 bases and the V segment lost 6 bases, leaving 6 bases of the junction unmatched. CDR3 size: 13 residues.

This clonotype was seen at least ten times. The rearrangement uses TRBV20-1 and TRBJ1-6; unclear D gene. Germline V gene sequence: CDR1 DFQATT, CDR2 SNEGSKA (reference sequence). Trimming left V 6 bases short and J 0 bases short, with 9 bases between. The CDR3 contains 14 residues. The CDR3 region has the DNA TGCAGTGCCCTAGGGAGCTCCTATAATTCACCCCTCCACTTT. Encoded protein: CSALGSSYNSPLHF.

For this clonotype: The junction differs from germline at one of its ends, possibly a read error. The chain carries TRBV5-6 and TRBJ1-1; a weak D match, TRBD1 (5 bases). CDR1 is SGHDT, CDR2 YYEEEE, per germline. The CDR3 contains 12 residues. The CDR3 DNA reads as TGTGCCAGCAGCTTGGGAGGGACTGAAACTTTCTTT. It translates to CASSLGGTETFF. The full variable domain, in which reference TRBV5-6 and TRBJ1-1 provide the parts outside the CDR3, is DAGVTQSPTHLIKTRGQQVTLRCSPKSGHDTVSWYQQALGQGPQFIFQYYEEEERQRGNFPDRFSGHQFPNYSSELNVNALLLGDSALYLCASSLGGTETFFGQGTRLTVV.

This clonotype was counted ten times or more. The chain links TRBV15 to TRBJ2-7; D ambiguous. This CDR3 is 13 amino acids long. The germline V gene has CDR1 LNHNV and CDR2 YYDKDF (reference sequence). V was shortened by 5 bases and J by 6 bases, with 14 bases between the two germline ends. CDR3 nucleotide sequence: TGTGCCACCAGCTCAGCAAGTAACGGCGAGCAGTACTTC. Protein product: CATSSASNGEQYF.

The V and J genes are TRBV28 and TRBJ2-7; unclear D gene. CDR3 length: 13 residues. Germline values: CDR1 MDHEN, CDR2 SYDVKM. The V end lost 6 bases, the J end lost 6 bases, and 15 bases lay between the germline ends. CDR3 protein: CASSPPHRSEQYF. CDR3 in DNA: TGTGCCAGCAGCCCCCCCCACCGTAGCGAGCAGTACTTC.

The gene calls are TRBV3-1 and TRBJ1-1; D is unresolved. The CDR3 has 14 amino acids. CDR1 is LGHDT and CDR2 is YNNKEL in the germline V gene (reference sequence). V lost 4 bases and J lost 8, with 17 bases in between. CDR3 nucleotides: TGTGCCAGCAGCCTGTCCCCCCCCGGACTGGAAGCTTTCTTT. Amino acid sequence: CASSLSPPGLEAFF.

CDR3 bases: TGTGCCAGCAGAGAGTTCATGAACACTGAAGCTTTCTTT. Protein sequence: CASREFMNTEAFF. This chain links TRBV28 with TRBJ1-1; D is undetermined. The V end lost 6 bases, the J end lost 0 bases, and 8 bases lay between the germline ends. CDR3 size: 13 residues. The germline CDR1 and CDR2 sequences are MDHEN and SYDVKM.

This clonotype was seen at least ten times. This rearrangement joins TRBV4-1 to TRBJ2-1; 9 bases align to TRBD2. The CDR3 totals 16 residues. Germline assignment: CDR1 MGHRA and CDR2 YSYEKL. J gave up 7 bases and V 3 bases, and 10 bases lay outside the gene matches. CDR3 in amino acids: CASSQTLAGPGNEQFF. The CDR3 DNA follows: TGCGCCAGCAGCCAGACCCTAGCGGGGCCTGGAAATGAGCAGTTCTTC.

This clonotype was seen more than once but under ten times. This chain links TRBV3-1 with TRBJ1-5; D uncertain. Germline CDR1 reads LGHDT; CDR2 reads YNNKEL (reference sequence). The CDR3 is 14 amino acids. With 5 bases removed from V and 0 bases from J, the gap between germline ends came to 8 bases. The CDR3 reads CASSGTTSNQPQHF. The CDR3 DNA reads TGTGCCAGCAGCGGTACAACTAGCAATCAGCCCCAGCATTTT.

As concerns this clonotype: At one end the junction does not follow the germline gene, possibly because of a read error. J is TRBJ1-1 and V is TRBV3-1; D unresolved. This CDR3 comprises 13 residues. Germline V gene lookup returns CDR1 LGHDT and CDR2 YNNKEL (reference sequence). The CDR3, as DNA: TGTGCCAGCAGCCAAGCAGTAAACACTGAAACTTTCTTT. It encodes CASSQAVNTETFF.

This rearrangement joins TRBV28 to TRBJ2-7, with 7 nucleotides matching TRBD2. This CDR3 has 12 residues. V gave up 5 bases and J gave up 6 bases; unmatched junction bases: 4. The V gene's germline CDR1 is MDHEN and CDR2 SYDVKM. CDR3 protein: CASSPQRGEQYF. DNA of the CDR3: TGTGCCAGCAGTCCCCAGCGGGGCGAGCAGTACTTC.

The rearrangement uses TRBV2 and TRBJ2-3; no reliable D call. V was trimmed by 7 bases and J by 2 bases, leaving 7 bases between them. Germline CDR1 and CDR2: SNHLY and FYNNEI. CDR3 length equals 12 residues. The CDR3 region is CASTRLTDTQYF. The CDR3 coding sequence is TGTGCCAGCACTCGACTCACAGATACGCAGTATTTT.